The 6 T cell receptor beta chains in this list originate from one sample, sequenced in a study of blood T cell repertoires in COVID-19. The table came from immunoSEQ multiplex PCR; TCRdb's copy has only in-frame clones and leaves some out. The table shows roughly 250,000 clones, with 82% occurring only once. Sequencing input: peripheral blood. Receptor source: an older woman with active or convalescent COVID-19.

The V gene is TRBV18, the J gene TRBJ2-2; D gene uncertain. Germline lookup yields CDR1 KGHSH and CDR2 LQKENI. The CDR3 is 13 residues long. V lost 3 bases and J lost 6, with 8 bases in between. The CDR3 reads CASSPAVAGELFF. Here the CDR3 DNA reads TGTGCCAGCTCACCGGCGGTCGCCGGGGAGCTGTTTTTT.

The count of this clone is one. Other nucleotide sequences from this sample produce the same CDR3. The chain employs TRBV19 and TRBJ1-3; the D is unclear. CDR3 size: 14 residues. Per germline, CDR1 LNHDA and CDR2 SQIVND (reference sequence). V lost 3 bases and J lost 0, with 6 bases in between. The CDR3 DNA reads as TGTGCCAGTAGTATCAGCGGCTCTGGAAACACCATATATTTT. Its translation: CASSISGSGNTIYF.

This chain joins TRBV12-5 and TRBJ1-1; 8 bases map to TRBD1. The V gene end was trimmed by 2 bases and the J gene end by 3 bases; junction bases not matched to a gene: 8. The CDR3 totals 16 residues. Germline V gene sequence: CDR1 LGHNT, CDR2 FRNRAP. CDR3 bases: TGTGCTAGTGGTTTGCCTCCCCAGGGGGCAGACACTGAAGCTTTCTTT. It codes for CASGLPPQGADTEAFF.

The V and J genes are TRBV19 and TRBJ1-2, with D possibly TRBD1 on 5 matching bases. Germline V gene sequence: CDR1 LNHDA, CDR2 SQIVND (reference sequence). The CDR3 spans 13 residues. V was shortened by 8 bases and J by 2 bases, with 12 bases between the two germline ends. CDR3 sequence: CASGGIGNYGYTF. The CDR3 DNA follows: TGTGCCAGTGGGGGGATCGGCAACTATGGCTACACCTTC.

CDR3 protein: CASSLGQMNTGELFF. The DNA of the CDR3 is TGCGCCAGCAGCTTGGGGCAAATGAACACCGGGGAGCTGTTTTTT. This rearrangement joins TRBV5-1 to TRBJ2-2; D remains ambiguous. This CDR3 spans 15 amino acids. Trimming removed 0 bases at V and 1 base at J, with 7 bases between. CDR1 is SGHRS and CDR2 is YFSETQ in the germline V gene. The full variable domain, with the rest looked up from reference TRBV5-1 and TRBJ2-2, is KAGVTQTPRYLIKTRGQQVTLSCSPISGHRSVSWYQQTPGQGLQFLFEYFSETQRNKGNFPGRFSGRQFSNSRSEMNVSTLELGDSALYLCASSLGQMNTGELFFGEGSRLTVL.

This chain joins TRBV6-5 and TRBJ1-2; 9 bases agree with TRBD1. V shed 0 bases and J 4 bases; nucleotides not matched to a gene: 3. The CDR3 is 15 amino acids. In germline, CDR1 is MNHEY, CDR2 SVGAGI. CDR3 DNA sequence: TGTGCCAGCAGTTACTCGGACAGGGGAAGCTATGGCTACACCTTC. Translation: CASSYSDRGSYGYTF.